These 20 T cell receptor beta chains share one sample of origin, sequenced in a study of T cell changes during pregnancy in multiple sclerosis. Libraries were prepared by immunoSEQ multiplex PCR; TCRdb keeps only in-frame clonotypes and omits some of them. The table includes some 80,000 clones, approximately 95% detected once. Sample: CD4+ T cells from peripheral blood mononuclear cells, taken after pregnancy. The receptors originated from a female donor with multiple sclerosis, enrolled in a pregnancy study.

CDR3 sequence reads: CASSPFQREEYEQYF. The CDR3 nucleotides read TGTGCCAGCAGCCCTTTCCAGCGGGAGGAATACGAGCAGTACTTC. The chain links TRBV7-2 to TRBJ2-7; 9 positions match TRBD2. CDR1 and CDR2 (germline): SGHTA, FQGNSA. This CDR3 is 15 amino acids long. V dropped 5 bases and J dropped 4; count of bases not matched to a gene: 9.

The chain links TRBV6-1 to TRBJ1-5, with D perhaps TRBD1 (6 bases). Trimming shortened V by 2 bases and J by 0 bases, and 14 bases separated the two germline ends. Germline V gives CDR1 MNHNS, CDR2 SASEGT. There are 17 residues in the CDR3. CDR3 protein: CASSESAGEYSNQPQHF. DNA of the CDR3: TGTGCCAGCAGTGAAAGCGCAGGGGAGTATAGCAATCAGCCCCAGCATTTT.

The chain links TRBV6-6 to TRBJ1-4; TRBD1 matches at 7 bases. Germline V lookup: CDR1 MNHNY, CDR2 SVGAGI (reference sequence). J lost 4 bases, V lost 2 bases, and 4 bases had no gene match. CDR3 length: 15 residues. The CDR3 nucleotides read TGTGCCAGCAGTTACGCTGGGACAGATAATGAAAAACTGTTTTTT. This sequence encodes CASSYAGTDNEKLFF.

The chain carries TRBV19 and TRBJ1-5; maybe TRBD1 (6 bases). The CDR3 loop spans 15 amino acids. The germline gives CDR1 LNHDA, CDR2 SQIVND (reference sequence). Trimming left V 3 bases short and J 0 bases short, with 9 bases between. This chain's CDR3 is CASSITGYSNQPQHF. The DNA for the CDR3 is TGTGCCAGTAGTATCACAGGGTATAGCAATCAGCCCCAGCATTTT.

In DNA form, the CDR3 reads TGTGCCAGCAGTTACATTTGGGGCGTCACTGAAGCTTTCTTT. Encoded protein: CASSYIWGVTEAFF. The rearrangement joins TRBV6-5 to TRBJ1-1; tentative D call: TRBD1 (5 bases). Between the trimmed V and J ends, which lost 2 bases and 4 bases, there was a span of 11 bases. Germline V lookup: CDR1 MNHEY, CDR2 SVGAGI. This CDR3 spans 14 amino acids.

The gene calls are TRBV27 and TRBJ2-2; D is possibly TRBD1 (6 bases). V lost 4 bases, J lost 4 bases, and 22 bases lay in between. Germline CDR1 and CDR2: MNHEY and SMNVEV (reference sequence). CDR3 length: 18 amino acids. The CDR3 DNA is TGTGCCAGCAGTTACTTCCAGGGGCCGGACTGGGTCACCGGGGAGCTGTTTTTT. Translating it yields CASSYFQGPDWVTGELFF.

The chain links TRBV5-1 to TRBJ2-1; tentative D call: TRBD2 (6 bases). Looked up from germline, CDR1 is SGHRS and CDR2 is YFSETQ. Deletions cut 5 bases from V and 7 bases from J, with 22 bases between. This CDR3 contains 16 residues. This chain's CDR3 is CASRLTLAPIGNEQFF. CDR3 coding DNA: TGCGCCAGCAGGTTGACTCTAGCGCCGATCGGAAATGAGCAGTTCTTC.

The chain is built from TRBV30 and TRBJ2-7; 10 bases line up with TRBD2. This CDR3 region has 14 residues. Germline V gene sequence: CDR1 GTSNPN, CDR2 SVGIG (reference sequence). Unmatched junction bases numbered 3, after V lost 0 bases and J lost 4 bases. CDR3 in DNA: TGTGCCTGGAGTGTAACTAGCGGGACGTACGAGCAGTACTTC. The encoded protein is CAWSVTSGTYEQYF.

The V and J genes are TRBV7-2 and TRBJ2-7; 7 bases are a match to TRBD1. The J segment lost 6 bases and the V segment lost 6 bases, leaving 14 bases of the junction unmatched. CDR3 size: 15 residues. CDR1 SGHTA and CDR2 FQGNSA come from the germline V gene. The CDR3: CASRQPGQPFGEQYF. As DNA, the CDR3 is TGTGCCAGCAGGCAACCGGGACAGCCTTTTGGCGAGCAGTACTTC. Using reference TRBV7-2 and TRBJ2-7 for the parts outside the CDR3, the full variable domain is GAGVSQSPSNKVTEKGKDVELRCDPISGHTALYWYRQSLGQGLEFLIYFQGNSAPDKSGLPSDRFSAERTGGSVSTLTIQRTQQEDSAVYLCASRQPGQPFGEQYFGPGTRLTVT.

This clone was recorded only once. J is TRBJ2-3 and V is TRBV19, with no clear D. Germline values: CDR1 LNHDA, CDR2 SQIVND (reference sequence). With 3 bases removed from V and 4 bases from J, the gap between germline ends came to 11 bases. The CDR3 is 14 amino acids. Here the CDR3 reads CASSISGFADTQYF. The DNA of the CDR3 is TGTGCCAGTAGTATCTCCGGGTTCGCAGATACGCAGTATTTT. The whole variable domain, filled in from reference TRBV19 and TRBJ2-3, reads DGGITQSPKYLFRKEGQNVTLSCEQNLNHDAMYWYRQDPGQGLRLIYYSQIVNDFQKGDIAEGYSVSREKKESFPLTVTSAQKNPTAFYLCASSISGFADTQYFGPGTRLTVL.

The chain couples TRBV9 to TRBJ2-5; possible D gene TRBD1, 5 bases. The CDR3 is 19 residues long. The germline gives CDR1 SGDLS, CDR2 YYNGEE. Trimming took off 0 bases at V and 1 base at J, with 22 bases between the two ends. Here the CDR3 reads CASSVGIPTSGSFQETQYF. CDR3 DNA sequence: TGTGCCAGCAGCGTAGGGATCCCCACATCAGGGTCTTTCCAAGAGACCCAGTACTTC.

This rearrangement joins TRBV5-1 to TRBJ2-7, with 8 positions matching TRBD2. Germline assignment: CDR1 SGHRS and CDR2 YFSETQ. The CDR3 has 15 amino acids. V shed 1 base, J shed 3 bases, and the junction held 6 bases outside the gene matches. The DNA for the CDR3 is TGCGCCAGCAGCTTGTCACGCGGGGGGCTCTACGAGCAGTACTTC. Its protein is CASSLSRGGLYEQYF.

The rearrangement links TRBV6-4 to TRBJ2-1, with 12 bases identical to TRBD2. Trimming removed 5 bases from V and 5 bases from J; junction bases left unmatched: 4. The germline gives CDR1 MRHNA, CDR2 SNTAGT. The CDR3 spans 15 residues. The CDR3 spells CASSPGLAGNNEQFF. Written as DNA, the CDR3 is TGTGCCAGCAGTCCCGGACTAGCGGGGAACAATGAGCAGTTCTTC.

The chain links TRBV19 to TRBJ1-2, with D unclear. This CDR3 has 14 amino acids. Germline CDR1 reads LNHDA; CDR2 reads SQIVND (reference sequence). The V gene lost 3 bases and the J gene lost 0 bases, with 8 bases spanning the gap. CDR3 loop: CASSMSGANYGYTF. Written as DNA, the CDR3 is TGTGCCAGTAGTATGTCGGGAGCTAACTATGGCTACACCTTC.

This clone was seen once. The V gene is TRBV29-1, the J gene TRBJ2-7; 8 bases match TRBD1. With 7 bases clipped from V and 2 bases from J, the junction kept 10 bases outside the gene matches. The CDR3 loop spans 14 amino acids. Germline lookup yields CDR1 SQVTM and CDR2 ANQGSEA. In DNA, the CDR3 is TGCAGCGCCCGAGCGGACAGGGAGACCTACGAGCAGTACTTC. This translates into CSARADRETYEQYF.

V gene TRBV5-1 combines with J gene TRBJ1-1, with no clear D. Germline values: CDR1 SGHRS, CDR2 YFSETQ. The V and J ends lost 1 base and 4 bases respectively, with 11 bases between them. CDR3 length: 14 residues. CDR3 amino acids: CASSLMLPGTEAFF. The CDR3 coding sequence is TGCGCCAGCAGCTTGATGCTGCCGGGCACTGAAGCTTTCTTT.

The V gene is TRBV2, the J gene TRBJ2-4; unclear D gene. This CDR3 has 11 amino acids. V was pared by 6 bases and J by 4 bases, with 4 bases between. Germline V CDR1 and CDR2: SNHLY, FYNNEI. DNA for the CDR3: TGTGCCAGCAGCTTGAAAAACATTCAGTACTTC. Translated: CASSLKNIQYF.

The rearrangement joins TRBV18 to TRBJ1-4; possible D gene TRBD1, 6 bases. The V gene lost 3 bases and the J gene lost 3 bases, with 11 bases spanning the gap. The CDR3 covers 15 residues. Germline lookup yields CDR1 KGHSH and CDR2 LQKENI. The CDR3 protein is CASSPDSLPNEKLFF. CDR3 bases: TGTGCCAGCTCACCGGACAGTCTCCCTAATGAAAAACTGTTTTTT.

The CDR3, as DNA: TGTGCCAGCAGTTTCTCCGGGACAGGGGGACTAGCGGAGCAGTTCTTC. It yields the protein CASSFSGTGGLAEQFF. The chain carries TRBV7-9 and TRBJ2-1; tentative D call: TRBD1 (11 bases). This CDR3 comprises 16 residues. Trimming pared 6 bases from V and 10 bases from J, leaving 25 bases between. Germline V gives CDR1 SEHNR, CDR2 FQNEAQ (reference sequence).

This clone was detected only once. CDR3 sequence (DNA): TGCGCCAGCAGCCCGACGGGACAGTTCTACGAGCAGTACTTC. Amino acid sequence: CASSPTGQFYEQYF. The V gene is TRBV5-1, the J gene TRBJ2-7; TRBD1 matches 7 bases. The V gene end was trimmed by 4 bases and the J gene end by 3 bases; junction bases not matched to a gene: 7. The CDR3 spans 14 residues. The germline gives CDR1 SGHRS, CDR2 YFSETQ.